The clone carrying this TCR beta chain was counted ten times or more. What it binds is unknown. Trimming at V came to 5 bases and at J to 1 base, leaving 6 bases not matched to a gene. CDR1 and CDR2 (germline): GTSNPN, SVGIG (reference sequence). The CDR3 runs 14 residues. To make TCR beta libraries, researchers used iRepertoire HTBI primers and Arm-PCR of CDR3 regions. MiXCR, run by TCRdb on the multiplex PCR reads, gives a single entry per CDR3 protein. The sample shows about 220,000 distinct CDR3 sequences, 18% of them seen only once. This entry belongs to a study of regulatory T cells in long-lasting Graves disease. Findings and caveats of the study: Limited samples may have lowered accuracy. Among persistent patients, a larger number of public clonotypes were shared (about 2,700) than among newly diagnosed patients (roughly 910). With persistent disease, TRBV28, TRBJ1-2 and TRBJ2-5 were the favored segments.

Time point described: newly diagnosed GD, antithyroid drugs for less than 3 months. After RNA was extracted from PBMCs, the TCR library was made from it. Source: peripheral blood mononuclear cells (PBMCs), taken at new diagnosis, from a patient treated with antithyroid drugs. The sequence derives from a female donor with Graves disease. The rearrangement joins TRBV30 to TRBJ1-1; TRBD1 matches 8 bases. In DNA form, the CDR3 reads TGTGCCTGGCTAAGACAGGGGAGGAACACTGAAGCTTTCTTT. This sequence encodes CAWLRQGRNTEAFF.